These T cell receptor beta chains were read from a single sample in a study of blood T cells in healthy people across ages. TCRdb re-derived calls from the 5' RACE reads in MiXCR, one entry per CDR3 protein. The sample contains around 990,000 distinct CDR3 sequences, around two fifths of which appear only once. Material: blood. These receptors all come from a young man in good health. Each CDR3 is given with its conserved first and last residue. A D gene is named only where the DNA matches it firmly. For some rows the clone size is stated as once, few or many, or as a class when expanded; others skip it.

CDR3nt: TGTGCCAGCAGAAGGACTAGCGGACGTGGGGATACGCAGTATTTT
CDR3aa: CASRRTSGRGDTQYF
j_gene: TRBJ2-3
v_gene: TRBV28
abundance: NA
d_gene: TRBD2

CDR3nt: TGCGCCAGCAGCCAAGAAGACAGGACTTATGGCTACACCTTC
CDR3aa: CASSQEDRTYGYTF
j_gene: TRBJ1-2
v_gene: TRBV4-3
abundance: NA
d_gene: NA

CDR3nt: TGCGCCAGCAGCCAAGTTCTCGGGACAGGGAAATTCGATAGTTCACCCCTCCACTTT
CDR3aa: CASSQVLGTGKFDSSPLHF
j_gene: TRBJ1-6
v_gene: TRBV4-1
abundance: NA
d_gene: TRBD1

CDR3nt: TGTGCCAGCAGCGGGGGGACTGAACCCTACGAGCAGTACTTC
CDR3aa: CASSGGTEPYEQYF
j_gene: TRBJ2-7
v_gene: TRBV5-6
abundance: NA
d_gene: NA

CDR3nt: TGCAGCGTCACTGACAGGGGCAAAAACTATGGCTACACCTTC
CDR3aa: CSVTDRGKNYGYTF
j_gene: TRBJ1-2
v_gene: TRBV29-1
abundance: NA
d_gene: TRBD1

CDR3nt: TGTGCCAGCAGTTCTTTAGCGGGGGCGACCTACAATGAGCAGTACTTC
CDR3aa: CASSSLAGATYNEQYF
j_gene: TRBJ2-7
v_gene: TRBV12-3/TRBV12-4
abundance: NA
d_gene: TRBD2

CDR3nt: TGCGCCAGCAGCCGCGAACAGGGGGCCGAGGGTGGTACTGAAGCTTTCTTT
CDR3aa: CASSREQGAEGGTEAFF
j_gene: TRBJ1-1
v_gene: TRBV5-1
abundance: NA
d_gene: TRBD1

CDR3nt: TGTGCCAGCTCACCACCTAGCACAGATACGCAGTATTTT
CDR3aa: CASSPPSTDTQYF
j_gene: TRBJ2-3
v_gene: TRBV18
abundance: many
d_gene: NA

CDR3nt: TGCGCCAGCAGCCCGACTACGCAGGGTGCCTATCCGCAGTATTTT
CDR3aa: CASSPTTQGAYPQYF
j_gene: TRBJ2-3
v_gene: TRBV4-1
abundance: NA
d_gene: NA

CDR3nt: TGTGCCATCAGTGAGTCTTTCCAGGACCCGAACACTGAAGCTTTCTTT
CDR3aa: CAISESFQDPNTEAFF
j_gene: TRBJ1-1
v_gene: TRBV10-3
abundance: NA
d_gene: NA

CDR3nt: TGCAGTGCTAGATGGGAAGAACAGCCTTACAATGAGCAGTTCTTC
CDR3aa: CSARWEEQPYNEQFF
j_gene: TRBJ2-1
v_gene: TRBV20-1
abundance: few
d_gene: NA